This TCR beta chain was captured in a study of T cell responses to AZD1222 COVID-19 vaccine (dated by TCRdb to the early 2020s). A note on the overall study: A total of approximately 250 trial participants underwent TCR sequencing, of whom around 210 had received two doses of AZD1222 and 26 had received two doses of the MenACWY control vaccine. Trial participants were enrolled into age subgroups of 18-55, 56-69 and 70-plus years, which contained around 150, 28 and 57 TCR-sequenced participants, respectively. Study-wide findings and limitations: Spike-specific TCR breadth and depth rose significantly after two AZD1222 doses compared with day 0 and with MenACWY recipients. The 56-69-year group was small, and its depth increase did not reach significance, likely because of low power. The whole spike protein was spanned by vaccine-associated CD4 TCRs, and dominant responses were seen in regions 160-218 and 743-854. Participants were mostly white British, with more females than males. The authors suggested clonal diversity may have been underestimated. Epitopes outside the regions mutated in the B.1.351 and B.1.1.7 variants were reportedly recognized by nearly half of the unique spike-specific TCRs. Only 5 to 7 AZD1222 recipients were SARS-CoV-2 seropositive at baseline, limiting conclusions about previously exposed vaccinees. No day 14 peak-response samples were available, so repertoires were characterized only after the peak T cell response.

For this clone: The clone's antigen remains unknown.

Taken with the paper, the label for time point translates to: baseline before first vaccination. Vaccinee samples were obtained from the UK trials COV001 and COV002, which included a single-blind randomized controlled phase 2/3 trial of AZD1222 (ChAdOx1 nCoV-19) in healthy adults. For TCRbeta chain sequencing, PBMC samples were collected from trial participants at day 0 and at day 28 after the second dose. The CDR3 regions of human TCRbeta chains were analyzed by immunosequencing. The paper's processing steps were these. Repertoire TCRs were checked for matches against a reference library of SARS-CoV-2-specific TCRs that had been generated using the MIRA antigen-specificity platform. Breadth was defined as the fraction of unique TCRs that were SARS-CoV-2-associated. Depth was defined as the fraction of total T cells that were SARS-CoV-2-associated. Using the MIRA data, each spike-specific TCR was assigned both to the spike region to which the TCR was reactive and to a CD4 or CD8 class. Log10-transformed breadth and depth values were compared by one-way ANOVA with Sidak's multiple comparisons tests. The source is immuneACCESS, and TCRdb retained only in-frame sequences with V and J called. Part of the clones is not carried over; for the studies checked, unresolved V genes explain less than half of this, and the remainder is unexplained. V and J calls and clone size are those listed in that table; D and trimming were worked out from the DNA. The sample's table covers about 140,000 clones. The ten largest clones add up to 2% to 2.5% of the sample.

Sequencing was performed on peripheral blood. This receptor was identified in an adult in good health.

This receptor has the CDR3 CASSHGWGTAVTDTQYF. The sequenced DNA is TGTGCCAGCAGCCATGGGTGGGGGACGGCAGTTACAGATACGCAGTATTTT. The chain couples TRBV3-1 (or the pseudogene TRBV3-2) to TRBJ2-3; the D element could tentatively be TRBD1 or TRBD2, as 5 bases agree for each. In the germline V gene (reference sequence), CDR1 corresponds to LGHDT and CDR2 to YNNKEL. Cut back by 3 bases and 3 bases, the V and J ends lie 19 bases apart. Including the terminal cysteine and phenylalanine, the CDR3 comprises 17 residues. This entry keeps only the CDR3 DNA: 51 bases, framed from base 1.